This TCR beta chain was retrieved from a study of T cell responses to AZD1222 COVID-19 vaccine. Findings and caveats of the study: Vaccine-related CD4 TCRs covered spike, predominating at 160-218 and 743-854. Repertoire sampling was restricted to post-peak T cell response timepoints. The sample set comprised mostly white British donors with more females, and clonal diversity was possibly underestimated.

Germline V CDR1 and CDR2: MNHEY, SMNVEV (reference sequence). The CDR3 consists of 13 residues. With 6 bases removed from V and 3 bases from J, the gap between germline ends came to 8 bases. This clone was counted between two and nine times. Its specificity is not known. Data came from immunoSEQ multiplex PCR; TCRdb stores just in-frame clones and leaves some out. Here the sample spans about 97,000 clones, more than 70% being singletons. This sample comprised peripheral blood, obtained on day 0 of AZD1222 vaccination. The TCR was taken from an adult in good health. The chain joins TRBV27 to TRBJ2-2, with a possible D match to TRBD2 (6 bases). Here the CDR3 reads CASSSGDTGELFF. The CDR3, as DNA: TGTGCCAGCAGCTCGGGGGACACCGGGGAGCTGTTTTTT.